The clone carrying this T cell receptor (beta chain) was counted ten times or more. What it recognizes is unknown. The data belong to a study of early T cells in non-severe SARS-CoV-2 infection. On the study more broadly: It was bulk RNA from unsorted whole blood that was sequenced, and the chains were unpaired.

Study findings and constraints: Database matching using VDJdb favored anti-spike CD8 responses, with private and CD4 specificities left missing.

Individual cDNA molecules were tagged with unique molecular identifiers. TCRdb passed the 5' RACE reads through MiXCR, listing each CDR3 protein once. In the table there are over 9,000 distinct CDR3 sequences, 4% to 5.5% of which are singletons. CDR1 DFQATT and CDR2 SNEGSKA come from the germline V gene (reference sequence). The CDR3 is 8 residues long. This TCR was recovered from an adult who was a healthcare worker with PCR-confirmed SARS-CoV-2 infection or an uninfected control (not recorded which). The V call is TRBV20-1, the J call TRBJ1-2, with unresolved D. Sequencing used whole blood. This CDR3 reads CSPRGYTF. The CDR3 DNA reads TGCAGCCCACGGGGCTACACCTTC.